This T cell receptor (beta chain) was observed in a study of T cell repertoires in cytomegalovirus infection. Overall study: Public TCR beta signatures were indicative of both CMV infection and a matching HLA type. Study-level findings and limits: Predominance within the ex vivo response was attributable to HLA-C-restricted CMV-specific TCR beta clonotypes. Totalled public TCR beta family frequency picked out people who carried CMV plus the relevant HLA.

This clonotype was counted between two and nine times. Its target is unknown. TCRdb passed the reads through MiXCR, listing each CDR3 protein once. Here the sample spans roughly 240,000 distinct CDR3 sequences, approximately 7% being singletons. Germline lookup yields CDR1 SGHTA and CDR2 FQGNSA. The CDR3 runs to 15 residues. V shed 5 bases and J shed 3 bases, with 14 bases lying between them. The clonotype originates from a human donor in good health (CMV status not recorded). Some clones in this sample may be carry-over from other donors' samples. This chain links TRBV7-2 with TRBJ1-5; a weak D match, TRBD1 (6 bases). Source material: PBMCs. Written as DNA, the CDR3 is TGTGCCAGCAGCGGATACGGGGGGCCCAATCAGCCCCAGCATTTT. It encodes CASSGYGGPNQPQHF.